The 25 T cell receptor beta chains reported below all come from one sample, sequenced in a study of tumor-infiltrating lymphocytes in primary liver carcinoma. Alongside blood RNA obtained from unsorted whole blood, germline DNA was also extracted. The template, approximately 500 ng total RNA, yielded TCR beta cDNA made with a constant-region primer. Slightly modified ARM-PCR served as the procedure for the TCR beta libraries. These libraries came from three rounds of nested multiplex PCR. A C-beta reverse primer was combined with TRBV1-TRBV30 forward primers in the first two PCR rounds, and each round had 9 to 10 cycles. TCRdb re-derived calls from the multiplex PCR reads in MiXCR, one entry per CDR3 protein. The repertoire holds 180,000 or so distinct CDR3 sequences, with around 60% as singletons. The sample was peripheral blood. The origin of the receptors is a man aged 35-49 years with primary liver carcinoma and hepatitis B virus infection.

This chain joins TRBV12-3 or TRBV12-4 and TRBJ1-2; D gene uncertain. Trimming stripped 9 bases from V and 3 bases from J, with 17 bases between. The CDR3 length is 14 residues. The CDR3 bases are TGTGCCAGTAGTCCTCTGACGGAATACTATGGCTACACCTTC. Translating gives CASSPLTEYYGYTF.

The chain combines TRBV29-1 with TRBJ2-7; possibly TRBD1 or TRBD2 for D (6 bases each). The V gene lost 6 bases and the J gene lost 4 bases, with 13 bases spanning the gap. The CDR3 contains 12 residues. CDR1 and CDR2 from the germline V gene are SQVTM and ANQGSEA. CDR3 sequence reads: CSVGGGSYEQYF. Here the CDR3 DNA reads TGCAGCGTCGGAGGGGGGAGTTACGAGCAGTACTTC.

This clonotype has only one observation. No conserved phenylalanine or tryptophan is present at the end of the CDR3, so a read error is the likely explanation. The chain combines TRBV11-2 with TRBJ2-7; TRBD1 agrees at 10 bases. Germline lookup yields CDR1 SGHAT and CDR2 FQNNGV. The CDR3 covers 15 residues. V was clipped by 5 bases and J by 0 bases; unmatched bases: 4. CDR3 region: CASSNDRGLSYEQYL. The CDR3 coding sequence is TGTGCCAGCAGCAACGACAGGGGGCTCTCCTACGAGCAGTACCTC.

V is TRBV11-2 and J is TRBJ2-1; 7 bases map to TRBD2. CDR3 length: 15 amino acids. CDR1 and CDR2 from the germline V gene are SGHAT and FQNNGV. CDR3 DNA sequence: TGTACTAGCAGCTACCTAGCGGACTCCTACAATGAGCAGTTCTTC. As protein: CTSSYLADSYNEQFF.

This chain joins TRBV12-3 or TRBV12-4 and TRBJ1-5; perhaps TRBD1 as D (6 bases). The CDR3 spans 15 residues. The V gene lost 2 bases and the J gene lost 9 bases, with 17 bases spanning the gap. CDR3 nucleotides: TGTGCCAGCAGTTTAAGCGGACAGCCTGGTAGGCCCCAGCATTTT. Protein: CASSLSGQPGRPQHF.

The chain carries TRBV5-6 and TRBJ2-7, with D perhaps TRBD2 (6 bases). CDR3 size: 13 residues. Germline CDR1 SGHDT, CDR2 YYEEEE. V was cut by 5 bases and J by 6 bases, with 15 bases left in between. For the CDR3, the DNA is TGTGCCAGCAGTTCTAGCGCCTGGGGCGAGCAGTACTTC. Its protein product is CASSSSAWGEQYF.

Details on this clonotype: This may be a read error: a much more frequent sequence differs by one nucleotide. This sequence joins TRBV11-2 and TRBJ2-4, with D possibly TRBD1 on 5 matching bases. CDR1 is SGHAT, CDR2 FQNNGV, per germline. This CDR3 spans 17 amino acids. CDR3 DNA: TGTACCAGCAGCCGCCCGGGCAGGGAAAAATACAAAAACATTCAGTACTTC. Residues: CTSSRPGREKYKNIQYF.

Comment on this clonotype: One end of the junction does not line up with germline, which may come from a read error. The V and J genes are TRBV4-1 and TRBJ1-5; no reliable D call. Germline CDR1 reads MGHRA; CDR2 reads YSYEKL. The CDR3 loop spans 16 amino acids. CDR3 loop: CAISQDLVLAVQPQHF. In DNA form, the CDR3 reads TGCGCCATCAGCCAAGATCTAGTTCTCGCTGTTCAACCCCAGCATTTT.

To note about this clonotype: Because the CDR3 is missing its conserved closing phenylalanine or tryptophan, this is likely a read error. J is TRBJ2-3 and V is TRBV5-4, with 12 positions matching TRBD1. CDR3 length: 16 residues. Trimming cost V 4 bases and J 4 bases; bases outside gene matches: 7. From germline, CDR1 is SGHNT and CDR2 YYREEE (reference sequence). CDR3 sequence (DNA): TGTGCCAGCAGCGAACCCGGGACAGGGGGCGCAGATACGCAGTATCTT. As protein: CASSEPGTGGADTQYL.

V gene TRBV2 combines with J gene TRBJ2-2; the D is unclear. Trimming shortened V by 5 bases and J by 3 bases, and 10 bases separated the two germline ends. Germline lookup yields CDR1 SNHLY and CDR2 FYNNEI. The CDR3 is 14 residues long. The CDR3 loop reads CASSLNGHTGELFF. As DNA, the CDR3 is TGTGCCAGCAGTTTGAACGGTCACACCGGGGAGCTGTTTTTT.

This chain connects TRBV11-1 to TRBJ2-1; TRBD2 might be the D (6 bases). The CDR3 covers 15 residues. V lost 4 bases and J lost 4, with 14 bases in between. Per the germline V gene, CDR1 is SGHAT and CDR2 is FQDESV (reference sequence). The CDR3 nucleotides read TGTGCCAGCAGCTCTACCGGGAGAGGATACAATGAGCAGTTCTTC. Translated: CASSSTGRGYNEQFF.

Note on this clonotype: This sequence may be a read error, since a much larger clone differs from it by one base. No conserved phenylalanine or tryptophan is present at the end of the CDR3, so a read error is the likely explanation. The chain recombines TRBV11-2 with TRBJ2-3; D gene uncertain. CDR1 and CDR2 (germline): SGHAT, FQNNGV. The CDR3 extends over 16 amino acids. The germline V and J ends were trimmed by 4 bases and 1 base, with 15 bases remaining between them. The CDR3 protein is CASSSPHAWGTDTQYS. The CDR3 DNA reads TGTGCCAGCAGCTCGCCTCACGCTTGGGGCACAGATACGCAGTATTCT.

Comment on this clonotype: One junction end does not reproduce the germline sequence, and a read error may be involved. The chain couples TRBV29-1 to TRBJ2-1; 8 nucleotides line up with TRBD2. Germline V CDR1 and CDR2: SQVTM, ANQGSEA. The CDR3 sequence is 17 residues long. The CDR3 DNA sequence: TGCAGCGTTGAAGATATTGGTAGCGGGATCTCCTACAATGAGCAGCTCTTC. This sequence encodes CSVEDIGSGISYNEQLF.

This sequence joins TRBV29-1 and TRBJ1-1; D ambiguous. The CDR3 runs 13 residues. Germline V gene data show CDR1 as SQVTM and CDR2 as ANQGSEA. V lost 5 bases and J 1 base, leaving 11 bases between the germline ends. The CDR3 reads CSVLKGTNTEAFF. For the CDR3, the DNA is TGCAGCGTTTTAAAGGGTACGAACACTGAAGCTTTCTTT.

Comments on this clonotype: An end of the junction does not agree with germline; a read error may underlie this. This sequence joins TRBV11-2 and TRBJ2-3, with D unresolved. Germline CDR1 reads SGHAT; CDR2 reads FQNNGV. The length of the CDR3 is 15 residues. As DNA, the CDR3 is TGTGCCAGTAGCTCATTGGTGATGTTCACATATACGCAGTATTTT. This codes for CASSSLVMFTYTQYF. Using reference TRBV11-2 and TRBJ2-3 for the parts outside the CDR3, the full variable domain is EAGVAQSPRYKIIEKRQSVAFWCNPISGHATLYWYQQILGQGPKLLIQFQNNGVVDDSQLPKDRFSAERLKGVDSTLKIQPAKLEDSAVYLCASSSLVMFTYTQYFGPGTRLTVL.

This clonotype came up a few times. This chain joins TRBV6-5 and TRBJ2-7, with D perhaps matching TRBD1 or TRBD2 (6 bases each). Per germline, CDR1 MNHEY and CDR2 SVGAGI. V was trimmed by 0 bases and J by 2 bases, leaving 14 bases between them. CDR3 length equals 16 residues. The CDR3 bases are TGTGCCAGCAGTTACTCTAGGGGGGTTCTGGCCTACGAGCAGTACTTC. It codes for CASSYSRGVLAYEQYF.

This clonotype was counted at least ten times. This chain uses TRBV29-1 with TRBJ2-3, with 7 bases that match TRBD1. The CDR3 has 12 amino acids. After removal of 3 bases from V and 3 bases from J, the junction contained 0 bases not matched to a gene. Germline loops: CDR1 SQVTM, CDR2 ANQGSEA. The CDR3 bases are TGCAGCGTTGACAGGGGGACAGATACGCAGTATTTT. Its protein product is CSVDRGTDTQYF.

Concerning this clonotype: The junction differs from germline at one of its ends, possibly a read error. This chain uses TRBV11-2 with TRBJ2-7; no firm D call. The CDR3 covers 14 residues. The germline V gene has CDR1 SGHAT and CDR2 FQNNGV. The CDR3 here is CASGLTDGVYEQCF. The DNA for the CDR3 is TGTGCCAGCGGCTTAACCGACGGAGTCTACGAGCAGTGTTTC.

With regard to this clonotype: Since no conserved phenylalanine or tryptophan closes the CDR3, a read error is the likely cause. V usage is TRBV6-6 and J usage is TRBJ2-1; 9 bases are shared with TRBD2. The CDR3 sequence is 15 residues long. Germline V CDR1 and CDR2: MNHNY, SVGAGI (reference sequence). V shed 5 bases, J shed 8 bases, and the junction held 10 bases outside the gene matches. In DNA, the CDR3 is TGTGCCAGCAGTCCCTCGCGGGAGGGCCGGTATGAGCAGTTCTCC. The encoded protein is CASSPSREGRYEQFS.

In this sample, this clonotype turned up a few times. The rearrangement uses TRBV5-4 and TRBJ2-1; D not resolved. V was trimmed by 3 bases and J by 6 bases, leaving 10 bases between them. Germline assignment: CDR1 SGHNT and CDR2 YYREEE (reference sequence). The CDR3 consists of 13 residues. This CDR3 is CASSSIHINEQFF. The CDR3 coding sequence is TGTGCCAGCAGCTCAATTCACATCAATGAGCAGTTCTTC.

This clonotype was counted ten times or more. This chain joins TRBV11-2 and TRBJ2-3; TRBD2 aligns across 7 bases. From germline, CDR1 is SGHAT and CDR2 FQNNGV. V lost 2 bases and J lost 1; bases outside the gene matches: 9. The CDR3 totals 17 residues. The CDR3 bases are TGTGCCAGCAGCTTACATGGGACTGGGGGGGGCACAGATACGCAGTATTTT. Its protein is CASSLHGTGGGTDTQYF.

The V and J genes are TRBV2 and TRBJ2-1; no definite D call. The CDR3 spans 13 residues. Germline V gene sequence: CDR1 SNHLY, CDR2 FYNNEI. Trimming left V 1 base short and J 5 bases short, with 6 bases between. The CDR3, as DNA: TGTGCCAGCAGTGAAGATTGGAACAATGAGCAGTTCTTC. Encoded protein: CASSEDWNNEQFF.

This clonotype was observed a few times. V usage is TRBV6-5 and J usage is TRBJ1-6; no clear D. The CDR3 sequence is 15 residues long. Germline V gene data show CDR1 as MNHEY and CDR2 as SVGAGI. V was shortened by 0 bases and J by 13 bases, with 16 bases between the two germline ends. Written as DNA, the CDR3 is TGTGCCAGCAGTTACTCAGCGGGCCAGGCACTGCCCCTCCACTTT. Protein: CASSYSAGQALPLHF.

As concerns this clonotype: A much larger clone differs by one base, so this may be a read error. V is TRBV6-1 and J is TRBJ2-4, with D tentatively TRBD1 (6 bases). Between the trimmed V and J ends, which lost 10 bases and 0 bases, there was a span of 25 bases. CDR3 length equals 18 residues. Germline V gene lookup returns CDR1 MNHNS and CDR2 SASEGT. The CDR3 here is CANRPTGGTVQAKNIQYF. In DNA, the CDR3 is TGTGCCAACAGGCCGACAGGCGGAACTGTTCAAGCCAAAAACATTCAGTACTTC.

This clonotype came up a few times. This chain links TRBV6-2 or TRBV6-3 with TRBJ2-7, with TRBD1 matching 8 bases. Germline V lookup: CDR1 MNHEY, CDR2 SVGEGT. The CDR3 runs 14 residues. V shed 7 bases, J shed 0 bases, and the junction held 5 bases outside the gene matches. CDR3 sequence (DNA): TGTGCCAGCAAGCCGGGACAGGCCTCCTACGAGCAGTACTTC. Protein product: CASKPGQASYEQYF.